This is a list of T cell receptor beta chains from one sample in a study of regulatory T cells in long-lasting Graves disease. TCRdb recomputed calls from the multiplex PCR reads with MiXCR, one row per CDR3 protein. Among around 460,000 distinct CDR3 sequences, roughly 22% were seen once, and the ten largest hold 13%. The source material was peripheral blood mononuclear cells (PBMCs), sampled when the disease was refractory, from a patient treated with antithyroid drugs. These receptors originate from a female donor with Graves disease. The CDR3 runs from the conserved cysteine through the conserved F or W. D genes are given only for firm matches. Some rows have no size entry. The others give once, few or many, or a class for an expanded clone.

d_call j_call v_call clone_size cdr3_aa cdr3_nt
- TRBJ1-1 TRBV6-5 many CASSYLENTEAFF TGTGCCAGCAGTTACTTGGAGAACACTGAAGCTTTCTTT
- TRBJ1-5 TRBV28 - CASSLRLGGQPQHF TGTGCCAGCAGTTTGCGGCTGGGAGGTCAGCCCCAGCATTTT
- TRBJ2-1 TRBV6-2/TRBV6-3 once CASSQGRKQFF TGTGCCAGCAGTCAAGGACGGAAGCAGTTCTTC
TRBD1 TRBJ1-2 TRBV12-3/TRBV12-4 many CASRGQLYGYTF TGTGCCAGCAGGGGACAGTTATATGGCTACACCTTC
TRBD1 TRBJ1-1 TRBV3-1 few CASSQETGEAFF TGTGCCAGCAGCCAAGAGACAGGGGAAGCTTTCTTT
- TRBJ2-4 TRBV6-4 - CASSRGPGDIQYF TGTGCCAGCAGCCGAGGGCCAGGGGACATTCAGTACTTC
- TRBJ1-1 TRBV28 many CATSRNTEAFF TGTGCGACCTCCAGGAACACTGAAGCTTTCTTT
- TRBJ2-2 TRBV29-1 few CSVETGELFF TGCAGCGTTGAAACCGGGGAGCTGTTTTTT
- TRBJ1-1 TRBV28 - CASSPYRGRGTEAFF TGTGCCAGCAGCCCCTATCGGGGTCGGGGGACTGAAGCTTTCTTT
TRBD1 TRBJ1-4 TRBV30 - CAWSATGFGEKLFF TGTGCCTGGAGTGCGACAGGGTTTGGAGAAAAACTGTTTTTT